This T cell receptor (beta chain) was found in a study of human T cells and chemical hapten exposure. TCRdb reprocessed the RACE reads via MiXCR and lists one record per CDR3 protein. This sample has roughly 90,000 distinct CDR3 sequences, with around 9.9% found just once. Time point described: patch test 3, about 24 weeks after DPC sensitization. Treatment specified: therapeutic diphenylcyclopropenone sensitization with weekly scalp DPC. Those who donated were patients with alopecia, 18 to 70 years of age, and suitable for DPC. This clonotype came up a few times. Sequenced here: whole blood, sampled in connection with sensitization to the hapten diphenylcyclopropenone (DPC). The TCR was taken from a woman aged 25 to 45 with alopecia areata. Some clones in this sample may be carry-over from other donors' samples.

This CDR3 is CASSLVQNTEAFF. The CDR3 nucleotides read TGTGCCAGCAGCTTAGTGCAGAACACTGAAGCTTTCTTT. V and J are TRBV11-2 and TRBJ1-1; D ambiguous. From germline, CDR1 is SGHAT and CDR2 FQNNGV. CDR3 length: 13 residues. V lost 1 base to trimming and J lost 1 base, with 4 bases between them.